Below, 32 T cell receptor beta chains from the same sample are listed, as sequenced in a study of neurological immune-mediated disorders (dated by TCRdb to about 2019). Libraries were prepared through 5' RACE. Sequenced on an Illumina HiSeq 2500. TCRdb ran its own pipeline on the public reads, namely fastp trimming at Q25 and MiXCR clone calling, and kept in-frame beta chains. Rows are unified per CDR3 protein, each entry keeping the most common DNA and genes. The sample profile shows 80,000 to 85,000 distinct CDR3 sequences; about 2.5% of them were found once. Roughly 1.2% of the sample lies in the top ten. Sequences were obtained from PBMCs. These receptors originate from a woman aged 30 to 39 with multiple sclerosis.

This clonotype was recorded many times. The chain joins TRBV20-1 to TRBJ2-7; D not resolved. Germline V gene data show CDR1 as DFQATT and CDR2 as SNEGSKA (reference sequence). The V gene lost 5 bases and the J gene lost 0 bases, with 8 bases spanning the gap. The CDR3 totals 12 residues. CDR3 region: CSALTGSYEQYF. The CDR3, as DNA: TGCAGTGCTTTGACTGGCTCCTACGAGCAGTACTTC.

The chain has TRBV7-6 and TRBJ2-5; D gene uncertain. The germline CDR1 and CDR2 sequences are SGHVS and FNYEAQ. The V gene lost 5 bases and the J gene lost 1 base, with 11 bases spanning the gap. The CDR3 runs 14 residues. CDR3 nucleotide sequence: TGTGCCAGCAGCCCACAATGGGGCCAAGAGACCCAGTACTTC. Translating it yields CASSPQWGQETQYF.

In its sample, this clonotype was seen many times. This chain uses TRBV6-2 or TRBV6-3 with TRBJ2-7, with D hard to call. This CDR3 has 14 amino acids. Trimming stripped 6 bases from V and 4 bases from J, with 16 bases between. Per the germline V gene, CDR1 is MNHEY and CDR2 is SVGEGT. The CDR3 is CASSPTRSLYEQYF. CDR3 DNA sequence: TGTGCCAGCAGCCCCACCCGATCCTTATACGAGCAGTACTTC.

There are many counts of this clonotype. The rearrangement uses TRBV20-1 and TRBJ1-3; 12 positions agree with TRBD1. The CDR3 runs to 16 residues. CDR1 is DFQATT, CDR2 SNEGSKA, per germline (reference sequence). V trimming: 3 bases; J trimming: 0 bases; junction bases outside the gene matches: 3. The CDR3 coding sequence is TGCAGTGCTAGGGGGGACAGGGGGCCCTCTGGAAACACCATATATTTT. This gives the protein CSARGDRGPSGNTIYF.

There are many counts of this clonotype. This chain uses TRBV27 with TRBJ1-5, with 9 nucleotides matching TRBD1. Germline V lookup: CDR1 MNHEY, CDR2 SMNVEV (reference sequence). After removal of 6 bases from V and 11 bases from J, the junction contained 14 bases not matched to a gene. This CDR3 has 15 amino acids. CDR3 protein: CASSTAGTGTRAQHF. The DNA for the CDR3 is TGTGCCAGCAGCACGGCCGGGACAGGGACGAGGGCCCAGCATTTT.

This clonotype was observed many times. V usage is TRBV20-1 and J usage is TRBJ1-1; D not certain. V lost 0 bases to trimming and J lost 3 bases, with 11 bases between them. The CDR3 sequence is 14 residues long. Germline lookup yields CDR1 DFQATT and CDR2 SNEGSKA (reference sequence). This chain's CDR3 is CSARDAGKDTEAFF. The CDR3 DNA reads as TGCAGTGCTAGAGACGCCGGGAAGGACACTGAAGCTTTCTTT.

This clonotype was found many times. The CDR3 region is CSVEGTSGRPDTQYF. The DNA for the CDR3 is TGCAGCGTTGAAGGGACTAGCGGGAGACCAGATACGCAGTATTTT. V gene TRBV29-1 combines with J gene TRBJ2-3, with 13 bases fitting TRBD2. Per germline, CDR1 SQVTM and CDR2 ANQGSEA. The CDR3 is made up of 15 amino acids. V was clipped by 1 base and J by 4 bases; unmatched bases: 2.

As regards this clonotype: This could be a read error, since a much larger clone is one nucleotide away. V is TRBV5-1 and J is TRBJ1-2; 11 bases fit TRBD1. This CDR3 is 16 amino acids long. Germline CDR1 reads SGHRS; CDR2 reads YFSETQ. CDR3 loop: CDSSRGQGVMDYGYTF. As DNA, the CDR3 is TGCGACAGCAGCCGGGGACAGGGGGTCATGGACTATGGCTACACCTTC.

This clonotype has ten or more counts. This rearrangement joins TRBV15 to TRBJ2-7; TRBD1 or TRBD2 may be the D gene (6 bases each). Germline assignment: CDR1 LNHNV and CDR2 YYDKDF (reference sequence). CDR3 length equals 16 residues. The ends were cut back, 3 bases at V and 1 base at J, with 16 bases in the middle. The CDR3 region is CATSREGVVLSYEQYF. The CDR3 nucleotides are TGTGCCACCAGCAGGGAGGGGGTGGTGCTATCCTACGAGCAGTACTTC.

This clonotype was observed many times. This sequence joins TRBV29-1 and TRBJ2-2; D perhaps matches TRBD2 (6 bases). V lost 4 bases to trimming and J lost 1 base, with 13 bases between them. Germline lookup yields CDR1 SQVTM and CDR2 ANQGSEA. The CDR3 has 15 residues. The CDR3 is CSVVGGRMNTGELFF. The CDR3 nucleotides are TGCAGCGTTGTTGGAGGGCGGATGAACACCGGGGAGCTGTTTTTT.

Many counts were recorded for this clonotype. This rearrangement joins TRBV29-1 to TRBJ2-1, with 7 bases that match TRBD2. CDR1 is SQVTM and CDR2 is ANQGSEA in the germline V gene. V lost 2 bases and J lost 7; bases outside the gene matches: 8. The CDR3 has 14 amino acids. The CDR3 spells CSVELGGPFNEQFF. CDR3 nucleotides: TGCAGCGTTGAATTGGGAGGGCCTTTTAATGAGCAGTTCTTC.

This clonotype was recorded at least ten times. The V and J genes are TRBV7-2 and TRBJ2-1, with D possibly being TRBD1 or TRBD2 (10 bases each). V was shortened by 0 bases and J by 9 bases, with 33 bases between the two germline ends. This CDR3 contains 21 residues. Germline assignment: CDR1 SGHTA and CDR2 FQGNSA. The CDR3 nucleotides are TGTGCCAGCAGCTTAGCAACGGGACAGGGGATACCAAGCGGGAGGGATAGTGAGCAGTTCTTC. Its translation is CASSLATGQGIPSGRDSEQFF.

There are many counts of this clonotype. CDR3 sequence: CSASRFSNQPQHF. CDR3 nucleotide sequence: TGCAGTGCTAGCCGTTTCAGCAATCAGCCCCAGCATTTT. The chain has TRBV20-1 and TRBJ1-5; D remains ambiguous. Trimming removed 3 bases at V and 1 base at J, with 7 bases between. This CDR3 spans 13 amino acids. CDR1 is DFQATT, CDR2 SNEGSKA, per germline (reference sequence).

In its sample, this clonotype was seen many times. The chain employs TRBV7-2 and TRBJ2-1, with 13 bases matching TRBD2. The CDR3 has 17 amino acids. The germline V gene encodes CDR1 SGHTA and CDR2 FQGNSA. Germline trimming cut 4 bases from V and 4 bases from J; bases unmatched to any gene: 7. The CDR3: CASSSTSGRATYNEQFF. For the CDR3, the DNA is TGTGCCAGCAGCTCAACTAGCGGGAGGGCCACATACAATGAGCAGTTCTTC. Drawing the rest from reference TRBV7-2 and TRBJ2-1, the complete variable domain is GAGVSQSPSNKVTEKGKDVELRCDPISGHTALYWYRQSLGQGLEFLIYFQGNSAPDKSGLPSDRFSAERTGGSVSTLTIQRTQQEDSAVYLCASSSTSGRATYNEQFFGPGTRLTVL.

This clonotype has a count of ten or more. The chain couples TRBV6-5 to TRBJ2-5; D assignment may be TRBD1 or TRBD2 (5 bases each). The CDR3 extends over 13 amino acids. Germline V CDR1 and CDR2: MNHEY, SVGAGI. V was cut by 6 bases and J by 5 bases, with 13 bases left in between. The CDR3 nucleotides read TGTGCCAGCAGGGGACCCGGGGCTGAGACCCAGTACTTC. It is translated as CASRGPGAETQYF.

This clonotype came up many times. The V call is TRBV7-2, the J call TRBJ2-3; possible D gene TRBD2, 5 bases. This CDR3 has 13 residues. Germline lookup yields CDR1 SGHTA and CDR2 FQGNSA. The V and J ends lost 3 bases and 6 bases respectively, with 10 bases between them. This CDR3 reads CASSFLGVDTQYF. CDR3 DNA: TGTGCCAGCAGCTTCCTCGGGGTGGATACGCAGTATTTT.

This clonotype was observed at least ten times. The chain uses TRBV7-9 and TRBJ1-5, with 7 bases fitting TRBD1. The germline V gene has CDR1 SEHNR and CDR2 FQNEAQ (reference sequence). The V segment lost 4 bases and the J segment 7 bases; nucleotides outside the gene matches: 7. The CDR3 consists of 14 residues. The CDR3 sequence: CASSSGQGVQPQHF. CDR3 DNA: TGTGCCAGCAGCTCAGGCCAGGGGGTGCAGCCCCAGCATTTT. Supplemented by reference TRBV7-9 and TRBJ1-5, the full variable domain reads DTGVSQNPRHKITKRGQNVTFRCDPISEHNRLYWYRQTLGQGPEFLTYFQNEAQLEKSRLLSDRFSAERPKGSFSTLEIQRTEQGDSAMYLCASSSGQGVQPQHFGDGTRLSIL.

This clonotype was detected many times. This chain connects TRBV5-5 to TRBJ1-2, with D tentatively TRBD1 (6 bases). This CDR3 is 16 amino acids long. Per germline, CDR1 SGHKS and CDR2 YYEKEE (reference sequence). V lost 1 base to trimming and J lost 1 base, with 14 bases between them. CDR3 sequence (DNA): TGTGCCAGCAGCTTGACACCCGGGACAAGTAACTATGGCTACACCTTC. This encodes CASSLTPGTSNYGYTF.

This clonotype was detected ten times or more. V gene TRBV3-1 combines with J gene TRBJ2-1; 8 nucleotides agree with TRBD2. There are 16 residues in the CDR3. The germline V gene has CDR1 LGHDT and CDR2 YNNKEL (reference sequence). V lost 4 bases, J lost 0 bases, and 5 bases stayed unmatched. The CDR3 region has the DNA TGTGCCAGCAGCCCCCCTAGCGGGTTCTCCTACAATGAGCAGTTCTTC. This encodes CASSPPSGFSYNEQFF.

Ten or more counts support this clonotype. The chain has TRBV5-1 and TRBJ1-2, with a possible D match to TRBD1 (6 bases). This CDR3 spans 15 amino acids. V gave up 4 bases and J gave up 1 base, with 14 bases separating them. CDR1 is SGHRS, CDR2 YFSETQ, per germline. CDR3 region: CASSHDRWNNYGYTF. As DNA, the CDR3 is TGCGCCAGCAGCCACGACAGGTGGAATAACTATGGCTACACCTTC.

This chain joins TRBV10-1 and TRBJ2-1, with 9 bases identical to TRBD1. The CDR3 spans 17 residues. Germline CDR1 and CDR2: WNHNN and SYGVQD (reference sequence). Unmatched junction bases numbered 9, after V lost 0 bases and J lost 6 bases. The CDR3 DNA sequence: TGCGCCAGCAGTGAGTCGAAAGATCGACAGGGGGTCAATGAGCAGTTCTTC. Translation gives CASSESKDRQGVNEQFF.

This clonotype was picked up many times. The V call is TRBV7-9, the J call TRBJ2-1, with a possible D match to TRBD1 (6 bases). Trimming pared 5 bases from V and 8 bases from J, leaving 19 bases between. The length of the CDR3 is 15 residues. The V gene's germline CDR1 is SEHNR and CDR2 FQNEAQ (reference sequence). In DNA, the CDR3 is TGTGCCAGCAGCACTCAGGGGTTCGGCCTCTATGAGCAGTTCTTC. Translating gives CASSTQGFGLYEQFF. The whole variable domain, filled in from reference TRBV7-9 and TRBJ2-1, reads DTGVSQNPRHKITKRGQNVTFRCDPISEHNRLYWYRQTLGQGPEFLTYFQNEAQLEKSRLLSDRFSAERPKGSFSTLEIQRTEQGDSAMYLCASSTQGFGLYEQFFGPGTRLTVL.

This clonotype was counted ten times or more. The chain uses TRBV20-1 and TRBJ2-3; D gene unclear. Trimming shortened V by 2 bases and J by 2 bases, and 8 bases separated the two germline ends. Germline lookup yields CDR1 DFQATT and CDR2 SNEGSKA (reference sequence). The CDR3 loop spans 13 amino acids. CDR3 loop: CSARSDSTDTQYF. CDR3 DNA: TGCAGTGCTAGATCCGACTCCACAGATACGCAGTATTTT.

This clonotype was seen ten or more times. The chain links TRBV20-1 to TRBJ2-5, with TRBD2 matching 10 bases. Trimming removed 4 bases from V and 1 base from J; junction bases left unmatched: 3. Germline V CDR1 and CDR2: DFQATT, SNEGSKA (reference sequence). The CDR3 length is 14 residues. The CDR3 sequence: CSATSGRGQETQYF. The CDR3 region has the DNA TGCAGTGCTACTAGCGGGAGAGGCCAAGAGACCCAGTACTTC.

This clonotype appeared many times. The chain employs TRBV20-1 and TRBJ1-1; TRBD1 is a possible D gene (6 bases). Germline V gene sequence: CDR1 DFQATT, CDR2 SNEGSKA (reference sequence). V dropped 3 bases and J dropped 6 bases, with 17 bases sitting between them. The CDR3 sequence is 14 residues long. CDR3 sequence (DNA): TGCAGTGCTAGGCAACGCAGGGGAAGGGCTGAAGCTTTCTTT. Amino acid sequence: CSARQRRGRAEAFF.

In regard to this clonotype: Sequence at one end of the junction differs from germline and may be a read error. The V gene is TRBV7-3, the J gene TRBJ1-5; D may be TRBD1 (5 bases). The germline CDR1 and CDR2 sequences are SGHTA and FQGTGA. This CDR3 region has 13 residues. CDR3 amino acids: CASSLMEGQPQNF. The DNA for the CDR3 is TGTGCCAGCAGCTTAATGGAGGGGCAGCCCCAGAATTTT. The full variable domain, with the rest looked up from reference TRBV7-3 and TRBJ1-5, is GAGVSQTPSNKVTEKGKYVELRCDPISGHTALYWYRQSLGQGPEFLIYFQGTGAADDSGLPNDRFFAVRPEGSVSTLKIQRTERGDSAVYLCASSLMEGQPQNFGDGTRLSIL.

This clonotype was observed at least ten times. CDR3 protein: CASSDETGPGNTIYF. Here the CDR3 DNA reads TGCGCCAGCAGTGATGAGACAGGCCCTGGAAACACCATATATTTT. The chain employs TRBV10-2 and TRBJ1-3, with a tentative D call TRBD1 (6 bases). Germline V gene sequence: CDR1 WSHSY, CDR2 SAAADI. V dropped 3 bases and J dropped 2 bases, with 11 bases sitting between them. This CDR3 is 15 amino acids long.

Many counts were recorded for this clonotype. This chain uses TRBV3-1 with TRBJ2-2; D call uncertain. The length of the CDR3 is 16 residues. V was shortened by 3 bases and J by 6 bases, with 17 bases between the two germline ends. CDR1 LGHDT and CDR2 YNNKEL come from the germline V gene (reference sequence). The CDR3 region has the DNA TGTGCCAGCAGCCAGGCGGTGGTCTTAAATCCCGGGGAGCTGTTTTTT. Translation: CASSQAVVLNPGELFF.

This clonotype was seen many times. The CDR3: CASSSNRDTEAFF. The CDR3 region has the DNA TGCGCCAGCAGTTCAAACAGGGACACTGAAGCTTTCTTT. The chain recombines TRBV5-1 with TRBJ1-1; D is perhaps TRBD1 (6 bases). This CDR3 has 13 residues. V was shortened by 5 bases and J by 3 bases, with 11 bases between the two germline ends. The germline V gene encodes CDR1 SGHRS and CDR2 YFSETQ. Supplemented by reference TRBV5-1 and TRBJ1-1, the full variable domain reads KAGVTQTPRYLIKTRGQQVTLSCSPISGHRSVSWYQQTPGQGLQFLFEYFSETQRNKGNFPGRFSGRQFSNSRSEMNVSTLELGDSALYLCASSSNRDTEAFFGQGTRLTVV.

This clonotype has ten or more counts. The chain has TRBV5-5 and TRBJ1-1; no clear D. The CDR3 extends over 14 amino acids. Germline values: CDR1 SGHKS, CDR2 YYEKEE (reference sequence). The V end lost 5 bases, the J end lost 4 bases, and 15 bases lay between the germline ends. CDR3 bases: TGTGCCAGCAGAAGAGGGAATTCGGGCACTGAAGCTTTCTTT. Its protein is CASRRGNSGTEAFF.

This clonotype has ten or more counts. This sequence joins TRBV7-3 and TRBJ2-2; TRBD1 might be the D (7 bases). The CDR3 runs 16 residues. Looked up from germline, CDR1 is SGHTA and CDR2 is FQGTGA. V lost 3 bases and J lost 2, with 13 bases in between. The chain's CDR3 is CASSLNQGGNTGELFF. Written as DNA, the CDR3 is TGTGCCAGCAGCTTGAATCAGGGGGGAAACACCGGGGAGCTGTTTTTT.

Many counts were recorded for this clonotype. The V and J genes are TRBV5-1 and TRBJ1-1, with D uncertain. CDR1 and CDR2 from the germline V gene are SGHRS and YFSETQ. V shed 0 bases and J shed 3 bases, with 6 bases lying between them. The CDR3 runs to 13 residues. CDR3 DNA: TGCGCCAGCAGCTTGGGACAATACACTGAAGCTTTCTTT. Translating it yields CASSLGQYTEAFF.